The T cell receptor beta chain under discussion was sequenced for a study of T cell repertoires in cytomegalovirus infection. In the study overall: Signatures in public TCR beta sequences pointed to both CMV infection and matching HLA type. Study-level findings and limits: Within the response measured ex vivo, HLA-C-restricted CMV-specific TCR beta clonotypes were dominant.

This CDR3 spans 14 amino acids. The V end lost 0 bases, the J end lost 9 bases, and 13 bases lay between the germline ends. CDR1 is SGHRS and CDR2 is YFSETQ in the germline V gene. As for this clonotype: The antigen remains unidentified.

Using its own MiXCR run on the reads, TCRdb lists one record per CDR3 protein. This sample has 650,000 to 900,000 distinct CDR3 sequences, with less than 35% found just once. The V gene is TRBV5-1, the J gene TRBJ2-1; D is possibly TRBD2 (7 bases). This material consisted of cultured CD8+ T cells from PBMCs, taken from culture after CMV antigen stimulation. This sequence was found in a human donor in good health (CMV status not recorded). Some clones in this sample may be carry-over from other donors' samples. The CDR3 region has the DNA TGCGCCAGCAGCTTGGCCATCGGGGGGCGTGAGCAGTTCTTC. It is translated as CASSLAIGGREQFF.